Below are 2 T cell receptor beta chains sequenced from a single sample in a study of blood T cells in healthy people across ages. A second roughly 7 to 11 cycle PCR used barcoded and J-beta primers. TCRdb reanalysed the 5' RACE reads using MiXCR and keeps one entry per CDR3 protein. Seen here are about 1.8 million distinct CDR3 sequences, about 50% observed once, and the top ten hold approximately 2%. The sequencing input was blood. The receptor source for this set is a woman in her forties in good health.

This clonotype was picked up many times. J is TRBJ2-1 and V is TRBV11-2; TRBD1 or TRBD2 may be the D gene (5 bases each). The CDR3 is 12 residues long. Trimming stripped 5 bases from V and 6 bases from J, with 8 bases between. In germline, CDR1 is SGHAT, CDR2 FQNNGV. The chain's CDR3 is CASSPGANEQFF. For the CDR3, the DNA is TGTGCCAGCAGCCCCGGGGCCAATGAGCAGTTCTTC.

On this clonotype: This clone may be a read error of a much larger clone one base away. The chain combines TRBV4-3 with TRBJ2-1; TRBD1 aligns across 8 bases. The CDR3 is made up of 13 amino acids. Germline values: CDR1 LGHNA, CDR2 YSLEER. The CDR3 here is CASSQAGGNKQFF. CDR3 DNA sequence: TGCGCCAGCAGCCAAGCAGGGGGCAATAAGCAGTTCTTC.